This is a list of T cell receptor beta chains from one sample in a study of blood T cell repertoires in COVID-19. The table came from immunoSEQ multiplex PCR; TCRdb's copy has only in-frame clones and leaves some out. In the table there are around 230,000 clones, around 87% of which are singletons. The sample was peripheral blood. These receptors were obtained from a man in his fifties or sixties who had recovered from COVID-19. Both conserved end residues are part of each CDR3. The D gene is left open where the match is weak. Clone size is stated in some rows and not others, as once, few, many or a class when expanded.

TRBJ1-5,NA,TRBV7-6,NA,TGTGCCAGCAGCTTAGTAGGAGGGGTCCATAGCAATCAGCCCCAGCATTTT,CASSLVGGVHSNQPQHF
TRBJ2-1,NA,TRBV5-1,TRBD2,TGCGCCAGCAGCGAGGGGACTAGCCCTATTTCTGAGCAGTTCTTC,CASSEGTSPISEQFF
TRBJ1-2,once,TRBV25-1,NA,TGTGCCAGCAGTGAATTTGGCGGATGGAACTATGGCTACACCTTC,CASSEFGGWNYGYTF
TRBJ1-5,few,TRBV28,NA,TGTGCCAGCAGGGGCCAAAGCAATCAGCCCCAGCATTTT,CASRGQSNQPQHF
TRBJ1-2,NA,TRBV13,NA,TGTGCCAGCAGCAAACCGGGACTCAGAAACTATGGCTACACCTTC,CASSKPGLRNYGYTF
TRBJ2-1,once,TRBV14,NA,TGTGCCAGCAGCCACATCAACACGAATGAGCAGTTCTTC,CASSHINTNEQFF
TRBJ1-2,NA,TRBV28,NA,TGTGCCAGCGAACAGGGTATAGGGGGCTACACCTTC,CASEQGIGGYTF
TRBJ1-3,NA,TRBV5-1,TRBD1,TGCGCCAGCAGCCCCGGGACAGGGACGTCTGGAAACACCATATATTTT,CASSPGTGTSGNTIYF
TRBJ2-7,NA,TRBV27,NA,TGTGCCAGCAGTTCCGCCGGGGGACTGAACTTC,CASSSAGGLNF
TRBJ1-5,NA,TRBV5-6,NA,TGTGCCAGCAGCTTTGGGGCCCAGCCCCAGCATTTT,CASSFGAQPQHF
TRBJ2-3,NA,TRBV10-3,NA,TGTGCCATCAGTGAGTCGGTGGCAGGGATAAGTTCAGATACGCAGTATTTT,CAISESVAGISSDTQYF
TRBJ1-2,few,TRBV20-1,NA,TGCAGTGCTAGAGATGGAGTTGGCTACACCTTC,CSARDGVGYTF
TRBJ1-6,few,TRBV20-1,TRBD1,TGCACAACAGGGGATAATTCACCCCTCCACTTT,CTTGDNSPLHF
TRBJ1-6,once,TRBV2,NA,TGTGCCAGCGCGGCCAGGGTTAAAAATTCACCCCTCCACTTT,CASAARVKNSPLHF
TRBJ1-4,NA,TRBV5-1,NA,TGCGCCAGCAGCTTGGAAGGGGCCGAGGCTGAAAAACTGTTTTTT,CASSLEGAEAEKLFF
TRBJ2-3,NA,TRBV7-6,NA,TGTGCCAGCAGCCCCGCCGGTGGGGCGGTTCGCACAGATACGCAGTATTTT,CASSPAGGAVRTDTQYF
TRBJ2-4,few,TRBV2,NA,TGTGCCAGCAGGGAAGGGGAGGCCAAAAACATTCAGTACTTC,CASREGEAKNIQYF
TRBJ2-7,NA,TRBV21-1,NA,TGTGCCAGCAGCGCCGGGACAGGGCCTGACGAGCAGTACTTC,CASSAGTGPDEQYF
TRBJ2-2,NA,TRBV18,NA,TGTGCCAGCTCACAGGGGACACACCCGAACACCGGGGAGCTGTTTTTT,CASSQGTHPNTGELFF
TRBJ2-2,NA,TRBV6-6,TRBD1,TGTGCCAGCAGTCGACAGGGGATGAACACCGGGGAGCTGTTTTTT,CASSRQGMNTGELFF
TRBJ1-1,NA,TRBV6-5,TRBD1,TGTGCCAGCACCCTGGGACAGGGCTCTGAAGCTTTCTTT,CASTLGQGSEAFF
TRBJ2-5,NA,TRBV19,TRBD2,TGTGCCAGTAGTACCCCCGGGACTAGCGGGATGGAGACCCAGTACTTC,CASSTPGTSGMETQYF
TRBJ1-2,NA,TRBV5-6,NA,TGTGCCAGCAGCCCGAGAGTCGGCTGGCGGGTCGATGGCTACACCTTC,CASSPRVGWRVDGYTF
TRBJ2-4,NA,TRBV19,TRBD1,TGTGCCAGTAGTAGTGGACAGGCTCTAAACATTCAGTACTTC,CASSSGQALNIQYF
TRBJ2-7,NA,TRBV6-5,NA,TGTGCCAGCAGGCCACAGGTTACCTTAGTATACGAGCAGTACTTC,CASRPQVTLVYEQYF
TRBJ1-1,NA,TRBV12-5,TRBD1,TGTGCTAGTGGTTTGTCCCCCGGGACAGCGAACACTGAAGCTTTCTTT,CASGLSPGTANTEAFF
TRBJ2-2,NA,TRBV19,TRBD1,TGTGCCAGTAAGATCGGGACAGGGATTGTGGGCACCGGGGAGCTGTTTTTT,CASKIGTGIVGTGELFF
TRBJ2-7,NA,TRBV5-1,TRBD1,TGCGCCAGCAGCCCAGGGACAGGGGGTTCCTACGAGCAGTACTTC,CASSPGTGGSYEQYF
TRBJ1-1,NA,TRBV18,NA,TGTGCCAGCTCACCATCCTTAAGGGACTTTTTTTTTGCTTTCTTT,CASSPSLRDFFFAFF
TRBJ1-4,NA,TRBV14,TRBD1,TGTGCCAGCAGCCAAGAGGACAGGGCCTGGGGTAATGAAAAACTGTTTTTT,CASSQEDRAWGNEKLFF
TRBJ2-2,NA,TRBV11-2,NA,TGTGCCAGCAGCTTGACTTGGGTAGGCAACACCGGGGAGCTGTTTTTT,CASSLTWVGNTGELFF
TRBJ1-4,once,TRBV12-5,TRBD1,TGTGCTAGTGGTACTCACGACAGGGCGGGGGAAAAACTGTTTTTT,CASGTHDRAGEKLFF
TRBJ2-1,NA,TRBV10-3,TRBD2,TGTGCCATCAGTGATTACCCAGGGCTAGCGGAATACAATGAGCAGTTCTTC,CAISDYPGLAEYNEQFF
TRBJ1-1,NA,TRBV3-1/TRBV3-2,TRBD1,TGTGCCAGCAGCCAAGATTGGGCGGGACAGGGGCTGTTGCTGCTTGAAGCTTTCTTT,CASSQDWAGQGLLLLEAFF
TRBJ2-2,once,TRBV9,NA,TGTGCCAGCAGCGGCGGGACGGCAAACACCGGGGAGCTGTTTTTT,CASSGGTANTGELFF
TRBJ2-5,NA,TRBV24-1,NA,TGTGCCACCAGTGATTCCGGGAGCAGCCACCAAGAGACCCAGTACTTC,CATSDSGSSHQETQYF
TRBJ1-2,NA,TRBV18,NA,TGTGCCAGCTCACCGACAGAAAGCAACTATGGCTACACCTTC,CASSPTESNYGYTF
TRBJ1-5,NA,TRBV19,NA,TGTGCCAGTAGTATGGACAGCTATAGCAATCAGCCCCAGCATTTT,CASSMDSYSNQPQHF
TRBJ1-6,NA,TRBV28,NA,TGTGCCAGCAGTAATAGCTTTTCACCCCTCCACTTT,CASSNSFSPLHF
TRBJ1-1,NA,TRBV12-3/TRBV12-4,NA,TGTGCCAGCAGTTTAGAGAGAAGAGCTTTCTTT,CASSLERRAFF
TRBJ1-6,NA,TRBV24-1,NA,TGTGCCACCAGTGAGAGGGCGACTTCACCCCTCCACTTT,CATSERATSPLHF
TRBJ2-1,NA,TRBV23-1,NA,TGCGCCAGCAGTCAATCCTTCGAGAATGAGCAGTTCTTC,CASSQSFENEQFF
TRBJ1-6,NA,TRBV5-1,TRBD1,TGCGCCAGCAGCTTGGCGCAGGGGGCAGGGAATTCACCCCTCCACTTT,CASSLAQGAGNSPLHF
TRBJ2-5,NA,TRBV7-9,NA,TGTGCCAGCAGCTCCCGGGACTCTCAAGAGACCCAGTACTTC,CASSSRDSQETQYF